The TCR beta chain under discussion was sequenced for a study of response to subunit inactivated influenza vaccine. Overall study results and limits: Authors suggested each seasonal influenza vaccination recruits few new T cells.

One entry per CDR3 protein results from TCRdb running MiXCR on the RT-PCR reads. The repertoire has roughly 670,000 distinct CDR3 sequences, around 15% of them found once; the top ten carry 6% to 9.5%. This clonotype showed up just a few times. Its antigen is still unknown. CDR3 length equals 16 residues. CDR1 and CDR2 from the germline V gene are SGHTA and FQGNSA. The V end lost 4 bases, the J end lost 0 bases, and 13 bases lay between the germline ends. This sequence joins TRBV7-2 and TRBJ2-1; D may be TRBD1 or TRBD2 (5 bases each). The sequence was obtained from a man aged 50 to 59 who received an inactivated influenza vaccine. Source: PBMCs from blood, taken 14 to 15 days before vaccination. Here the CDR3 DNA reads TGTGCCAGCAGCTGGTCTTCAGGGAGCTCCTACAATGAGCAGTTCTTC. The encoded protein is CASSWSSGSSYNEQFF.